This T cell receptor beta chain was obtained from a study of T cells in tumors after PD-1 blockade. Looking at the study overall: Prior checkpoint blockade, systemic immunosuppressant use, or anti-cancer therapy within 4 weeks excluded patients. A subset received ongoing vismodegib 150 mg daily alongside anti-PD-1 therapy. Blood samples averaged roughly 110,000 templates (range 24,679-257,772) and 35,000 to 40,000 unique clonotypes.

Only a few counts were recorded for this clone. The germline V and J ends were trimmed by 5 bases and 9 bases, with 17 bases remaining between them. Germline CDR1 is MDHEN and CDR2 is SYDVKM. The CDR3 is 14 residues long. Libraries were prepared by immunoSEQ multiplex PCR; TCRdb keeps only in-frame clonotypes and omits some of them. The repertoire holds around 50,000 clones, with 75% to 85% as singletons. The chain uses TRBV28 and TRBJ2-1, with D possibly being TRBD2 (6 bases). The material sequenced was PBMCs, taken before anti-PD-1 treatment. This TCR came from a human donor with basal cell carcinoma. CDR3 in DNA: TGTGCCAGCAGTGCAGCGGGCGCCCTTACTGAGCAGTTCTTC. Residues: CASSAAGALTEQFF.